Sequencing of this TCR beta chain was carried out in a study of blood T cell repertoires in COVID-19. Study details: Spain, Italy and the United States supplied samples that represented acute and convalescent COVID-19. T cells, B-cell-depleted T cells, or PBMCs provided the cDNA or gDNA that served as material.

Per the study methods: Reference gene primers were amplified, and this amplification served to estimate nucleated cell counts. The table came from immunoSEQ multiplex PCR; TCRdb's copy has only in-frame clones and leaves some out. Clone size and the V and J calls come from that table; the DNA yielded D and trimming. The table lists 200,000 to 250,000 clones, roughly 85% of them singletons. V shed 6 bases, J shed 3 bases, and the junction held 5 bases outside the gene matches. This CDR3 contains 15 residues. Germline V CDR1 and CDR2: KGHSH, LQKENI. The sample comprised peripheral blood. This chain joins TRBV18 and TRBJ2-2, with 9 bases aligning to TRBD1. The source is a woman aged 70 to 79 with COVID-19, enrolled during active disease. CDR3 nucleotide sequence: TGTGCCAGCTCTCTACAGGGGGCCGACACCGGGGAGCTGTTTTTT. It codes for CASSLQGADTGELFF.